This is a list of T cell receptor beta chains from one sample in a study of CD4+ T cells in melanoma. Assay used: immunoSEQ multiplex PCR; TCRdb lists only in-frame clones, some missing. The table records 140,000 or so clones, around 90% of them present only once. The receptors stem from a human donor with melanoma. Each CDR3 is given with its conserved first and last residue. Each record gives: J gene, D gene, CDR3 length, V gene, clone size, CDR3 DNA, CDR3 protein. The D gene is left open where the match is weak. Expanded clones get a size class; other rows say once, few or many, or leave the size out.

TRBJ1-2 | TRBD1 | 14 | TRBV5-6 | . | TGTGCCAGCAGCTTTCAGGGGGCAAGCTATGGCTACACCTTC | CASSFQGASYGYTF
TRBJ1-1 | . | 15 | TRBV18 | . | TGTGCCAGCTCACCAGAGGGGCGATCCCTCGTGGAAGCTTTCTTT | CASSPEGRSLVEAFF
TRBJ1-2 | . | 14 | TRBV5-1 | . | TGCGCCAGCAGCTGGGACCCGGGCATAAATGGCTACACCTTC | CASSWDPGINGYTF
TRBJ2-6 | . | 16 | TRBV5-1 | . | TGCGCCAGCAGCTTGGGCGCAGGGTCTGGGGCCAACGTCCTGACTTTC | CASSLGAGSGANVLTF
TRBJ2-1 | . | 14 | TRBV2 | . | TGTGCCAGCTTCGGTGGACTTACATACAATGAGCAGTTCTTC | CASFGGLTYNEQFF
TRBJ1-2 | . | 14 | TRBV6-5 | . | TGTGCCAGCAGTCCCCGGGACGCAGGTTTTGGCTACACCTTC | CASSPRDAGFGYTF
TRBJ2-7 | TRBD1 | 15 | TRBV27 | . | TGTGCCAGCACCCCTTCGGGACAGGGTCCCTACGAGCAGTACTTC | CASTPSGQGPYEQYF
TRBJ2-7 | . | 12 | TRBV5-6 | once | TGTGCCAGCAGCCGGACAGAGTACGAGCAGTACTTC | CASSRTEYEQYF
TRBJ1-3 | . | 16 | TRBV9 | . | TGTGCCAGCAGCGTTGGGGGGACTATCTCTGGAAACACCATATATTTT | CASSVGGTISGNTIYF
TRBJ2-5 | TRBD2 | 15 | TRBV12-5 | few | TGTGCTAGTGGTTTGACTAGCGGGGGAAGAGAGACCCAGTACTTC | CASGLTSGGRETQYF
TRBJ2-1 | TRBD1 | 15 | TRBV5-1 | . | TGCGCCAGCAGCCCGGGACAGGGGGGATACAATGAGCAGTTCTTC | CASSPGQGGYNEQFF
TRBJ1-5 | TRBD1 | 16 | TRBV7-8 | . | TGTGCCAGCAGCTTAGTGAGTACAGGGGTAAATCAGCCCCAGCATTTT | CASSLVSTGVNQPQHF
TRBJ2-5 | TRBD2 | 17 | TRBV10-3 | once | TGTGCCATCAGTGATCAGACTAGCGGGGGGGCAATAGAGACCCAGTACTTC | CAISDQTSGGAIETQYF
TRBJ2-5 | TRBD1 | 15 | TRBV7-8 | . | TGTGCCAGCAGCGCGCCAGGGGGAGAGACGGCGCCCCAGTACTTC | CASSAPGGETAPQYF
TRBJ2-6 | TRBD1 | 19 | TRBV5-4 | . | TGTGCCAGCAGCGTGCGACAGGGTACCTTTAGCTCTGGGGCCAACGTCCTGACTTTC | CASSVRQGTFSSGANVLTF
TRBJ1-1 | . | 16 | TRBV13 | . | TGTGCCAGCAGCCCCCAGGGCAGGAGTTGGGACACTGAAGCTTTCTTT | CASSPQGRSWDTEAFF
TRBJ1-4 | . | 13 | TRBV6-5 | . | TGTGCCAGCAGTTACTCCAGGGACGAAAAACTGTTTTTT | CASSYSRDEKLFF
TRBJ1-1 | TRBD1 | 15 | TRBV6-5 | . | TGTGCCAGCAGCGGTAGAGGGACAGGTCACACTGAAGCTTTCTTT | CASSGRGTGHTEAFF
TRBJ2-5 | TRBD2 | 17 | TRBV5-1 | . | TGCGCCAGCAGCCCGACTAGCGGGGGGGCCGTAAAAAAGACCCAGTACTTC | CASSPTSGGAVKKTQYF
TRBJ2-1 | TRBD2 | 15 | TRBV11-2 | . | TGTGCCAGCAGCTTAGGAGCGGGGGGGCTTAATGAGCAGTTCTTC | CASSLGAGGLNEQFF
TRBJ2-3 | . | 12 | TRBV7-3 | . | TGTGCCAGCAGCCGGGACGGTTATACGCAGTATTTT | CASSRDGYTQYF
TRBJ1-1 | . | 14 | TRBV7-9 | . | TGTGCCAGCAGCTCTCGGGGCGGCAACACTGAAGCTTTCTTT | CASSSRGGNTEAFF
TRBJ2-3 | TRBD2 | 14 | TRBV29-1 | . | TGCAGCGTTGAGGGGACTAGCAGCACAGATACGCAGTATTTT | CSVEGTSSTDTQYF
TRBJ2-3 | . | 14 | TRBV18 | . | TGTGCCAGCTCACCACGGCAGGGCACAGATACGCAGTATTTT | CASSPRQGTDTQYF
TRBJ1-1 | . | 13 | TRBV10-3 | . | TGTGCCATCAGTACAGAAACGAACACTGAAGCTTTCTTT | CAISTETNTEAFF
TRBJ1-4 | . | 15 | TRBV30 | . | TGTGCCTGGAGTACGGGGGGGACAACTAATGAAAAACTGTTTTTT | CAWSTGGTTNEKLFF
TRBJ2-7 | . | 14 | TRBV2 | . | TGTGCCAGCAGTGAGAGGACAGAAGTTTACGAGCAGTACTTC | CASSERTEVYEQYF